One T cell receptor beta chain is described in this entry. The antigen remains unidentified. The CDR3 extends over 14 amino acids. V gave up 3 bases and J gave up 1 base, with 9 bases separating them. Germline V gene lookup returns CDR1 MGHRA and CDR2 YSYEKL. Some clones are missing from TCRdb's copy, which holds only in-frame ones; the method was immunoSEQ multiplex PCR. The sample contains 100,000 or so clones, about 93% of which appear only once. The data were obtained in a study of siplizumab effects on memory and regulatory T cells. Study-wide results and caveats: Memory T cells appeared less diverse than naive cells, which seemed to contribute substantially to alloresponse. With siplizumab, Treg-derived clones averaged roughly 69% of mappable alloreactive CD4+ clones, versus approximately 29% in controls.

The gene calls are TRBV4-1 and TRBJ2-5; D not certain. Source material: CD4+ T cells sorted from blood. The TCR comes from a human donor in good health. CDR3 sequence (DNA): TGCGCCAGCAGCCAGGCACCCACCCAAGAGACCCAGTACTTC. As protein: CASSQAPTQETQYF.